A single sample gave rise to the 27 T cell receptor beta chains below, sequenced in a study of blood T cell repertoires in COVID-19. Clones were sequenced by immunoSEQ multiplex PCR, and TCRdb holds only the in-frame ones, with some missing. The sample shows around 110,000 clones, approximately 88% of them seen only once. The material sequenced was peripheral blood. The receptors shown here come from a middle-aged man with active or convalescent COVID-19.

The chain employs TRBV19 and TRBJ2-3, with a possible D match to TRBD2 (5 bases). The CDR3 loop spans 13 amino acids. V lost 4 bases and J lost 6, with 11 bases in between. Germline V CDR1 and CDR2: LNHDA, SQIVND (reference sequence). The CDR3 loop reads CASSRGVSDTQYF. In DNA form, the CDR3 reads TGTGCCAGTAGTAGGGGAGTTTCGGATACGCAGTATTTT.

This clone was seen only once. V gene TRBV5-1 combines with J gene TRBJ2-1; D might be TRBD2 (5 bases). This CDR3 spans 15 amino acids. Trimming stripped 0 bases from V and 0 bases from J, with 7 bases between. Germline values: CDR1 SGHRS, CDR2 YFSETQ. CDR3 in amino acids: CASSLVGSSYNEQFF. The CDR3 DNA reads TGCGCCAGCAGCTTGGTAGGGAGCTCCTACAATGAGCAGTTCTTC.

J is TRBJ1-6 and V is TRBV30; D not certain. This CDR3 is 13 amino acids long. V lost 1 base to trimming and J lost 7 bases, with 8 bases between them. From germline, CDR1 is GTSNPN and CDR2 SVGIG (reference sequence). In nucleotides, the CDR3 is TGTGCCTGGAGTGAACAGCAAAATTCACCCCTCCACTTT. Amino acids: CAWSEQQNSPLHF.

The chain is built from TRBV7-2 and TRBJ2-3, with 9 bases lining up with TRBD2. The CDR3 sequence is 15 residues long. Trimming at V came to 3 bases and at J to 5 bases, leaving 6 bases not matched to a gene. Germline V gene lookup returns CDR1 SGHTA and CDR2 FQGNSA. The CDR3 nucleotides are TGTGCCAGCAGCTTGGGCGGGAGGGTTGGAGATACGCAGTATTTT. Protein: CASSLGGRVGDTQYF.

The chain uses TRBV28 and TRBJ1-5; D is unresolved. The CDR3 has 12 residues. CDR1 is MDHEN and CDR2 is SYDVKM in the germline V gene. V shed 11 bases and J shed 1 base, with 9 bases lying between them. CDR3 in DNA: TGTGCCGCTAGGCAGAGCAATCAGCCCCAGCATTTT. Its protein is CAARQSNQPQHF.

The chain carries TRBV6-5 and TRBJ2-7, with D possibly TRBD2 on 5 matching bases. Germline values: CDR1 MNHEY, CDR2 SVGAGI. The CDR3 is 14 residues long. V was shortened by 3 bases and J by 2 bases, with 11 bases between the two germline ends. The CDR3 protein is CASSYGLTTYEQYF. DNA of the CDR3: TGTGCCAGCAGTTATGGATTGACTACCTACGAGCAGTACTTC.

This clone has just one count. This rearrangement joins TRBV3-1 (or the pseudogene TRBV3-2) to TRBJ1-1; unclear D gene. Trimming left V 4 bases short and J 2 bases short, with 8 bases between. CDR3 length: 13 amino acids. Germline V gene lookup returns CDR1 LGHDT and CDR2 YNNKEL (reference sequence). CDR3 DNA sequence: TGTGCCAGCAGCCTACATAGCAACACTGAAGCTTTCTTT. This encodes CASSLHSNTEAFF.

The rearrangement uses TRBV28 and TRBJ1-2, with D possibly matching TRBD1 (6 bases). With 6 bases removed from V and 4 bases from J, the gap between germline ends came to 15 bases. CDR1 MDHEN and CDR2 SYDVKM come from the germline V gene. The CDR3 length is 14 residues. CDR3 residues: CASRTRDKPYGYTF. Written as DNA, the CDR3 is TGTGCCAGCAGGACCCGGGACAAGCCCTATGGCTACACCTTC.

The CDR3 DNA is TGCGCCAGTTCACAGGGTTTTGCCACTGAAGCTTTCTTT. Its protein is CASSQGFATEAFF. The genes are TRBV10-1 and TRBJ1-1; D is possibly TRBD1 (6 bases). The germline CDR1 and CDR2 sequences are WNHNN and SYGVQD (reference sequence). V dropped 9 bases and J dropped 4 bases, with 15 bases sitting between them. The CDR3 contains 13 residues.

This chain connects TRBV24-1 to TRBJ1-1; 10 bases align to TRBD1. CDR3 length: 14 amino acids. CDR1 is KGHDR, CDR2 SFDVKD, per germline. The junction had 10 bases not matched to a gene; V was cut back by 5 bases and J by 11 bases. The CDR3 coding sequence is TGTGCCACCAGTGCCCCCGGGACAGGGGAAAGGGCTTTCTTT. Amino acid sequence: CATSAPGTGERAFF.

V and J are TRBV6-2 or TRBV6-3 and TRBJ2-3; tentatively, D is TRBD2 (5 bases). V dropped 6 bases and J dropped 6 bases, with 16 bases sitting between them. Germline assignment: CDR1 MNHEY and CDR2 SVGEGT. The CDR3 has 14 residues. CDR3 sequence (DNA): TGTGCCAGCAGCCCACTAGGGAAGCGGGATACGCAGTATTTT. Translating gives CASSPLGKRDTQYF.

The chain carries TRBV6-5 and TRBJ2-5, with 10 bases fitting TRBD2. The CDR3 extends over 15 amino acids. Per the germline V gene, CDR1 is MNHEY and CDR2 is SVGAGI. Trimming cost V 6 bases and J 3 bases; bases outside gene matches: 7. The CDR3 DNA follows: TGTGCCAGCAGAGCACCGGGACTAGCGAAAGAGACCCAGTACTTC. The encoded protein is CASRAPGLAKETQYF.

This clone was detected a few times. CDR3 residues: CASSQGGGNTIYF. The DNA of the CDR3 is TGTGCCAGCAGCCAAGGAGGAGGAAACACCATATATTTT. The rearrangement uses TRBV3-1 (or the pseudogene TRBV3-2) and TRBJ1-3, with D unclear. CDR3 size: 13 residues. V lost 1 base and J 4 bases, leaving 5 bases between the germline ends. Per germline, CDR1 LGHDT and CDR2 YNNKEL (reference sequence).

With respect to this clone: At one of its ends the junction is not consistent with the germline gene, which may arise from a read error. The CDR3 reads CASSSGTSIYDEQFF. The CDR3 DNA is TGCGCCAGCAGCTCTGGGACTAGTATCTACGATGAGCAGTTCTTC. This chain connects TRBV5-1 to TRBJ2-1, with 8 bases that match TRBD2. Germline V gene data show CDR1 as SGHRS and CDR2 as YFSETQ. CDR3 length: 15 residues.

V usage is TRBV5-3 and J usage is TRBJ2-1; the match to TRBD2 covers 8 bases. TRBV5-3 is reported as an ORF; its role is uncertain. The CDR3 length is 19 residues. The trim removed 6 bases at V and 2 bases at J, leaving 19 bases unmatched. CDR3 protein: CARIREPAGETHTYNEQFF. DNA of the CDR3: TGTGCCAGAATAAGAGAACCAGCGGGAGAGACACATACCTACAATGAGCAGTTCTTC.

This chain connects TRBV6-2 or TRBV6-3 to TRBJ2-1, with D unresolved. The V gene's germline CDR1 is MNHEY and CDR2 SVGEGT. V shed 6 bases and J shed 10 bases, with 10 bases lying between them. The CDR3 sequence is 11 residues long. The CDR3 nucleotides read TGTGCCAGCAGCGCTACGATGGAGCAGTTCTTC. This encodes CASSATMEQFF.

The chain joins TRBV2 to TRBJ2-5; 8 bases line up with TRBD1. This CDR3 contains 14 residues. Germline CDR1 SNHLY, CDR2 FYNNEI. V shed 6 bases, J shed 2 bases, and the junction held 5 bases outside the gene matches. The CDR3 sequence is CASRNRQGQETQYF. For the CDR3, the DNA is TGTGCCAGCAGGAATCGACAGGGGCAAGAGACCCAGTACTTC.

V and J are TRBV25-1 and TRBJ2-5, with 7 bases matching TRBD2. This CDR3 region has 15 residues. The ends lost 1 base at V and 2 bases at J; junction bases unmatched: 4. The germline gives CDR1 MGHDK, CDR2 SYGVNS. CDR3 region: CASSEWEGTQETQYF. CDR3 in DNA: TGTGCCAGCAGTGAATGGGAGGGGACTCAAGAGACCCAGTACTTC.

The chain joins TRBV19 to TRBJ1-1; 7 positions agree with TRBD1. Germline values: CDR1 LNHDA, CDR2 SQIVND (reference sequence). There are 14 residues in the CDR3. The V and J ends lost 6 bases and 5 bases, in that order; junction bases with no gene match: 9. DNA of the CDR3: TGTGCCAGTAGCCAACACAGGGGAGAGACTGAAGCTTTCTTT. The encoded protein is CASSQHRGETEAFF.

The chain joins TRBV4-3 to TRBJ1-3; 9 positions agree with TRBD1. This CDR3 region has 17 residues. The V gene end was trimmed by 4 bases and the J gene end by 4 bases; junction bases not matched to a gene: 11. The V gene's germline CDR1 is LGHNA and CDR2 YSLEER. DNA of the CDR3: TGCGCCAGCAGCCTAAACCTACAGGGGGCGTACGGAAACACCATATATTTT. Protein sequence: CASSLNLQGAYGNTIYF.

V and J are TRBV6-6 and TRBJ2-2; 10 bases fit TRBD1. The ends lost 6 bases at V and 3 bases at J; junction bases unmatched: 1. Germline V gene lookup returns CDR1 MNHNY and CDR2 SVGAGI (reference sequence). CDR3 length: 14 residues. The CDR3 DNA reads as TGTGCCAGCAGGGGGACAGGGGACACCGGGGAGCTGTTTTTT. Protein product: CASRGTGDTGELFF.

The chain uses TRBV6-2 or TRBV6-3 and TRBJ2-3; D is possibly TRBD2 (5 bases). V was cut by 6 bases and J by 5 bases, with 12 bases left in between. From germline, CDR1 is MNHEY and CDR2 SVGEGT. The CDR3 is 13 amino acids. CDR3 amino acids: CASRPPAGDTQYF. The CDR3 DNA follows: TGTGCCAGCAGGCCTCCGGCGGGAGATACGCAGTATTTT.

The gene calls are TRBV4-1 and TRBJ2-5, with 15 bases identical to TRBD2. The germline CDR1 and CDR2 sequences are MGHRA and YSYEKL. V was clipped by 4 bases and J by 5 bases; unmatched bases: 14. CDR3 length equals 19 residues. The CDR3 reads CASSPNLFGLAGGPETQYF. The CDR3 nucleotides are TGCGCCAGCAGCCCGAACCTTTTTGGACTAGCGGGAGGGCCCGAGACCCAGTACTTC.

V and J are TRBV10-3 and TRBJ2-4; D might be TRBD2 (6 bases). CDR3 length: 15 residues. The V gene lost 6 bases and the J gene lost 3 bases, with 15 bases spanning the gap. The germline CDR1 and CDR2 sequences are ENHRY and SYGVKD. The chain's CDR3 is CAISDWEVDKNIQYF. The DNA for the CDR3 is TGTGCCATCAGCGACTGGGAGGTCGACAAAAACATTCAGTACTTC.

V and J are TRBV5-4 and TRBJ2-3; 8 bases agree with TRBD2. This CDR3 is 15 amino acids long. Trimming took 0 bases from V and 3 from J; bases not matched to a gene: 3. CDR1 and CDR2 (germline): SGHNT, YYREEE (reference sequence). This CDR3 is CASSLGLAFTDTQYF. The CDR3 DNA reads as TGTGCCAGCAGCTTGGGACTAGCGTTTACAGATACGCAGTATTTT.

The V and J genes are TRBV28 and TRBJ2-3, with TRBD1 as a possible D gene (5 bases). Deletions cut 5 bases from V and 0 bases from J, with 12 bases between. The CDR3 is made up of 15 amino acids. The germline V gene encodes CDR1 MDHEN and CDR2 SYDVKM. This chain's CDR3 is CASSRDRASTDTQYF. The CDR3 bases are TGTGCCAGCAGTAGAGACAGAGCTAGCACAGATACGCAGTATTTT. Filled out from reference TRBV28 and TRBJ2-3, the complete variable domain reads DVKVTQSSRYLVKRTGEKVFLECVQDMDHENMFWYRQDPGLGLRLIYFSYDVKMKEKGDIPEGYSVSREKKERFSLILESASTNQTSMYLCASSRDRASTDTQYFGPGTRLTVL.

The rearrangement joins TRBV27 to TRBJ1-2; D not resolved. CDR1 and CDR2 (germline): MNHEY, SMNVEV (reference sequence). The CDR3 is 13 amino acids. V shed 2 bases and J shed 4 bases, with 8 bases lying between them. CDR3 sequence reads: CASSLGQLYGYTF. The CDR3 nucleotides read TGTGCCAGCAGTTTAGGGCAACTCTATGGCTACACCTTC.